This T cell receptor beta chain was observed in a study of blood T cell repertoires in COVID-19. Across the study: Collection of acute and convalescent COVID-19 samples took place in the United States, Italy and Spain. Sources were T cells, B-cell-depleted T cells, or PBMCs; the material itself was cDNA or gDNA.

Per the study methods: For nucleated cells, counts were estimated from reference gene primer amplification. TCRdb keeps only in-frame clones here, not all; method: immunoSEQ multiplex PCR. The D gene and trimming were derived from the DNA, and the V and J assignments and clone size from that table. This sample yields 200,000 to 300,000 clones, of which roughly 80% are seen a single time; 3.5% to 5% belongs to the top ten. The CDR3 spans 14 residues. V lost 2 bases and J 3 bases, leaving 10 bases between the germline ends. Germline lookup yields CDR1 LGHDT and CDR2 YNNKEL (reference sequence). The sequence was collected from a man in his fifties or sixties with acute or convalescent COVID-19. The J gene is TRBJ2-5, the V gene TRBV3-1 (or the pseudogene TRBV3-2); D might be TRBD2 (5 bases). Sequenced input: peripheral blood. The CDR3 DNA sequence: TGTGCCAGCAGCCAACGGGGTGGGGAAGAGACCCAGTACTTC. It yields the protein CASSQRGGEETQYF.